A selection of T cell receptor beta chains follows, all from one sample in a study of T-cell reconstitution after alpha-beta-depleted transplantation in children. MiXCR was run by TCRdb on the PCR reads, yielding one entry per CDR3 protein. This table holds 550,000 to 600,000 distinct CDR3 sequences, roughly 23% found once. Sequencing was performed on PBMCs, mostly from graft donor cells, taken 360 days after TCRalphabeta/CD19-depleted stem cell transplant. These receptors originate from a boy in the first two years of life who had a stem cell transplant for acute myeloid leukemia, so the T cells may come from the graft donor. The CDR3 runs from the conserved cysteine through the conserved F or W. Each record gives: clone size, V gene, D gene, J gene, CDR3 protein, CDR3 DNA. A D gene is named only where the DNA matches it firmly. Clone size is stated in some rows and not others, as once, few, many or a class when expanded.

NA	TRBV20-1	TRBD2	TRBJ2-1	CSASPGGPPSYNEQFF	TGCAGTGCTAGTCCGGGGGGACCCCCCTCCTACAATGAGCAGTTCTTC
NA	TRBV6-5	TRBD2	TRBJ2-1	CASSYAASGGTYNEQFF	TGTGCCAGCAGTTACGCGGCTAGCGGGGGGACATACAATGAGCAGTTCTTC
few	TRBV12-3/TRBV12-4	NA	TRBJ2-7	CASSLQGTRSYEQYF	TGTGCCAGCAGTTTACAGGGGACAAGGTCCTACGAGCAGTACTTC
many	TRBV10-3	NA	TRBJ2-3	CATAQGSVPDTQYF	TGTGCCACCGCACAGGGATCAGTCCCAGATACGCAGTATTTT
many	TRBV28	NA	TRBJ1-5	CASSLAHFDVKHF	TGTGCCAGCAGTTTAGCCCATTTTGACGTAAAGCATTTT
few	TRBV29-1	NA	TRBJ1-4	CSARDRANEKLFF	TGCAGCGCCCGGGACCGAGCTAATGAAAAACTGTTTTTT
NA	TRBV12-3/TRBV12-4	NA	TRBJ2-7	CASSPTTSWGLDEQYF	TGTGCCAGCAGTCCTACAACTTCGTGGGGCCTTGACGAGCAGTACTTC
many	TRBV12-3/TRBV12-4	TRBD1	TRBJ2-5	CASASGGRGETQYF	TGTGCCAGCGCATCCGGCGGCAGGGGGGAGACCCAGTACTTC
NA	TRBV28	NA	TRBJ2-5	CASNFDQETQYF	TGTGCCAGCAATTTCGATCAAGAGACCCAGTACTTC
many	TRBV29-1	NA	TRBJ2-3	CSVGLTGYTDTQYF	TGCAGCGTTGGCCTAACAGGGTACACAGATACGCAGTATTTT
many	TRBV5-6	NA	TRBJ1-6	CASSGGHRLALHF	TGTGCCAGCAGCGGTGGACACCGTCTGGCCCTCCACTTT
once	TRBV12-3/TRBV12-4	NA	TRBJ2-3	CASSPIRGGTTDTQYF	TGTGCCAGCAGTCCAATTAGGGGGGGGACCACAGATACGCAGTATTTT
NA	TRBV4-2	NA	TRBJ1-1	CASSPQAGLENTEAFF	TGTGCCAGCAGCCCCCAAGCGGGGCTAGAGAACACTGAAGCTTTCTTT
few	TRBV20-1	TRBD1	TRBJ2-1	CSARASAAGGRYEQFF	TGCAGTGCTAGAGCCTCCGCGGCAGGGGGCAGGTATGAGCAGTTCTTC
many	TRBV6-2/TRBV6-3	TRBD1	TRBJ2-7	CASSYWTGGYEQYF	TGTGCCAGCAGTTACTGGACAGGAGGTTACGAGCAGTACTTC
NA	TRBV18	TRBD1	TRBJ2-5	CASSPPGTGVETQYF	TGTGCCAGCTCACCACCCGGGACAGGGGTCGAGACCCAGTACTTC
NA	TRBV15	NA	TRBJ1-2	CATSTRRTQKRGGYTF	TGTGCCACCAGCACACGTCGGACTCAGAAGAGGGGCGGCTACACCTTC
NA	TRBV25-1	TRBD1	TRBJ2-1	CASSEAGTGSRGEQFF	TGTGCCAGCAGTGAAGCCGGGACAGGGAGCCGGGGTGAGCAGTTCTTC
NA	TRBV7-2	NA	TRBJ2-3	CASSLASSLATDTQYF	TGTGCCAGCAGCTTAGCGTCGAGCCTAGCCACAGATACGCAGTATTTT
few	TRBV20-1	TRBD1	TRBJ2-6	CSASLDRAFSGANVLTF	TGCAGTGCTAGCCTGGACAGGGCGTTCTCTGGGGCCAACGTCCTGACTTTC
many	TRBV12-3/TRBV12-4	NA	TRBJ2-5	CASTPIIGPQETQYF	TGTGCCAGCACTCCGATTATCGGACCTCAAGAGACCCAGTACTTC
NA	TRBV20-1	NA	TRBJ1-5	CSATRQVLSKPQHF	TGCAGTGCTACCCGACAGGTGCTTAGTAAGCCCCAGCATTTT
many	TRBV3-1	NA	TRBJ2-1	CASSQDRVHEQFF	TGTGCCAGCAGCCAAGACAGGGTCCACGAGCAGTTCTTC
NA	TRBV18	TRBD2	TRBJ2-1	CASSPSIGGGNEQFF	TGTGCCAGCTCACCTTCGATTGGCGGGGGCAATGAGCAGTTCTTC
few	TRBV4-3	TRBD2	TRBJ2-1	CASSQVASGGSEQFF	TGCGCCAGCAGCCAGGTCGCTAGCGGGGGAAGTGAGCAGTTCTTC
NA	TRBV4-2	NA	TRBJ1-1	CASSADLLLDWNTEAFF	TGTGCCAGCAGCGCAGATCTCCTCCTCGATTGGAACACTGAAGCTTTCTTT
few	TRBV18	TRBD1	TRBJ1-2	CASSPRGQGDGYTF	TGTGCCAGCTCACCAAGGGGACAGGGTGACGGCTACACCTTC
many	TRBV7-2	TRBD2	TRBJ2-1	CASSFLAGVTYNEQFF	TGTGCCAGCAGCTTCCTAGCGGGGGTTACCTACAATGAGCAGTTCTTC
many	TRBV29-1	NA	TRBJ2-1	CSVGGSEQFF	TGCAGCGTTGGAGGGTCTGAGCAGTTCTTC
few	TRBV12-3/TRBV12-4	NA	TRBJ1-1	CASSLSGQRAFF	TGTGCCAGCAGTTTAAGCGGACAGAGGGCTTTCTTT
many	TRBV20-1	NA	TRBJ1-4	CSARGSISDRPGPFNEKLFF	TGCAGTGCTAGAGGGTCGATCTCCGACAGGCCGGGGCCCTTTAATGAAAAACTGTTTTTT
many	TRBV28	NA	TRBJ2-1	CASTRTQSDEQFF	TGTGCCAGCACCCGGACCCAGTCCGATGAGCAGTTCTTC
NA	TRBV20-1	NA	TRBJ1-6	CSAPRPQGYSPLHF	TGCAGTGCGCCGAGGCCCCAGGGGTATTCACCCCTCCACTTT
NA	TRBV6-2/TRBV6-3	NA	TRBJ1-1	CASSYEGAATEAFF	TGTGCCAGCAGTTACGAAGGGGCGGCCACTGAAGCTTTCTTT
many	TRBV20-1	TRBD1	TRBJ2-2	CSAEGQGDTGELFF	TGCAGTGCCGAGGGACAGGGGGACACCGGGGAGCTGTTTTTT
many	TRBV12-3/TRBV12-4	TRBD1	TRBJ2-1	CASDTEGQGDNEQFF	TGTGCCAGCGATACCGAGGGACAGGGCGACAATGAGCAGTTCTTC
NA	TRBV12-3/TRBV12-4	NA	TRBJ2-1	CASSLGGTGRVYEQFF	TGTGCCAGCAGTTTAGGCGGTACAGGGCGGGTCTATGAGCAGTTCTTC
once	TRBV4-3	NA	TRBJ2-5	CASSQGDAGRETQYF	TGCGCCAGCAGCCAAGGGGACGCCGGACGAGAGACCCAGTACTTC
few	TRBV12-3/TRBV12-4	TRBD2	TRBJ2-1	CASSSGLAGAREQFF	TGTGCCAGCAGTTCGGGACTAGCGGGGGCCAGGGAGCAGTTCTTC
NA	TRBV20-1	NA	TRBJ1-2	CSAGPPGVPHNYGYTF	TGCAGTGCTGGACCCCCGGGCGTACCCCATAACTATGGCTACACCTTC